The clone carrying this T cell receptor beta chain was found a few times. This record comes from a study of OX40 agonist ivuxolimab in advanced cancers. Looking at the study overall: Patients undergoing dose escalation presented with hepatocellular carcinoma, melanoma, renal cell or head and neck cancer.

Profiled with immunoSEQ multiplex PCR; TCRdb holds only in-frame clones, not every one. The repertoire holds fewer than 70,000 clones, with 85% to 90% as singletons. CDR1 MNHNS and CDR2 SASEGT come from the germline V gene. There are 14 residues in the CDR3. V shed 6 bases and J shed 3 bases, with 12 bases lying between them. The chain combines TRBV6-1 with TRBJ1-5, with a tentative D call TRBD1 (5 bases). Sequenced material: CD4+ or CD8+ T cells sorted from blood, taken in a trial of the OX40 agonist ivuxolimab. The receptor comes from an adult with an advanced solid tumor such as melanoma, head and neck, liver or kidney cancer. The CDR3 protein is CASSETGTNQPQHF. DNA for the CDR3: TGTGCCAGCAGCGAGACCGGGACCAATCAGCCCCAGCATTTT.